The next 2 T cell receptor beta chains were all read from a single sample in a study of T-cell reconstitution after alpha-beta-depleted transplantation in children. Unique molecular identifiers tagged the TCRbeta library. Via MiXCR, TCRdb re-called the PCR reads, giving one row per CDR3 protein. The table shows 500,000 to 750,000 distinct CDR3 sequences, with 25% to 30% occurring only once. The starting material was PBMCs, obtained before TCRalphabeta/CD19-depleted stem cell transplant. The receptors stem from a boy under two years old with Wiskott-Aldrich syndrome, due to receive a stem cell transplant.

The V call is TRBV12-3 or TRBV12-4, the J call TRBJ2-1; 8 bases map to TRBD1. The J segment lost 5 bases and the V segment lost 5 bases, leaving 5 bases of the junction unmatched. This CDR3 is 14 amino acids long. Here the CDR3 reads CASSKQGGDNEQFF. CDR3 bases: TGTGCCAGCAGTAAACAGGGGGGTGACAATGAGCAGTTCTTC.

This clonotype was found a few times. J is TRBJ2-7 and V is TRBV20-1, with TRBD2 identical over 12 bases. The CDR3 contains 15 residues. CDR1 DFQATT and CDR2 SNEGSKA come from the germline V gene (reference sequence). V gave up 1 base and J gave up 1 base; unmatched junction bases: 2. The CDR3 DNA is TGCAGTGCTAGAGTGGGGACTAGCGGGTCCTACGAGCAGTACTTC. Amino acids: CSARVGTSGSYEQYF.